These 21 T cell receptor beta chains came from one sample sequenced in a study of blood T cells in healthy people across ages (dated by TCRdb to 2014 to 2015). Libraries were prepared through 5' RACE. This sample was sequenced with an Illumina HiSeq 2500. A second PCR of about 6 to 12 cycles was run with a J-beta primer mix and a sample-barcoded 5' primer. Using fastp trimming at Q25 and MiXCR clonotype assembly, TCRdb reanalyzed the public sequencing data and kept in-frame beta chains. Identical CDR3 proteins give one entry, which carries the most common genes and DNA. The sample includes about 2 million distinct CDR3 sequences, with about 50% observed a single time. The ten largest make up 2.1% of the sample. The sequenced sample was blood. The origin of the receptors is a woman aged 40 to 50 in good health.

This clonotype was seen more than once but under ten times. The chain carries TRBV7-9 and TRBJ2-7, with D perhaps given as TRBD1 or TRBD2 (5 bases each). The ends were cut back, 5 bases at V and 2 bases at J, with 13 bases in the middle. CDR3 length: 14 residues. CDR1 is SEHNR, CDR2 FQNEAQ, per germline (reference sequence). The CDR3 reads CASSPGRIPYEQYF. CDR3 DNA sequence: TGTGCCAGCAGCCCGGGACGGATACCCTACGAGCAGTACTTC. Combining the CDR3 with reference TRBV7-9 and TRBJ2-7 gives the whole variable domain DTGVSQNPRHKITKRGQNVTFRCDPISEHNRLYWYRQTLGQGPEFLTYFQNEAQLEKSRLLSDRFSAERPKGSFSTLEIQRTEQGDSAMYLCASSPGRIPYEQYFGPGTRLTVT.

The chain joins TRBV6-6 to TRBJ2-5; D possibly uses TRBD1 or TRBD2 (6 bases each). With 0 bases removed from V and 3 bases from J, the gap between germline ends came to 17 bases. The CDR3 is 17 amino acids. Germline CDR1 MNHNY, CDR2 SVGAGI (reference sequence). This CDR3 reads CASSYSRTKGGKETQYF. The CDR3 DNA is TGTGCCAGCAGTTACTCGCGGACCAAGGGGGGAAAAGAGACCCAGTACTTC.

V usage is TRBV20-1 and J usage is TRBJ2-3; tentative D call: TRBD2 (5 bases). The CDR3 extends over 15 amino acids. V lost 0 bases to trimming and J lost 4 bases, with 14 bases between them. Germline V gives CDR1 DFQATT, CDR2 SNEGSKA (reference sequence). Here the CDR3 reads CSARDSASPADTQYF. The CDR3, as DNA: TGCAGTGCTAGAGATTCGGCTAGCCCAGCAGATACGCAGTATTTT.

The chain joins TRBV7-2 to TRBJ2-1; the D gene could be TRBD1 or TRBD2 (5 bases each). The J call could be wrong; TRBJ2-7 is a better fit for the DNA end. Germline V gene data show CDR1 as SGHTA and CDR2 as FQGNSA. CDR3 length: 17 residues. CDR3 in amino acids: CASSLRFGARGYNEQYF. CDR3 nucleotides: TGTGCCAGCAGCTTACGTTTCGGGGCCCGCGGCTACAATGAGCAGTACTTC.

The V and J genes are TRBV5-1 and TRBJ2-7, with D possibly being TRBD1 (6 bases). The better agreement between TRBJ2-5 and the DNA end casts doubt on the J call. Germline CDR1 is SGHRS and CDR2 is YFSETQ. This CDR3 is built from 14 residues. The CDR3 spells CASSLGRQEETQYF. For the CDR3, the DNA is TGCGCCAGCAGCTTGGGGAGACAGGAAGAGACCCAGTACTTC.

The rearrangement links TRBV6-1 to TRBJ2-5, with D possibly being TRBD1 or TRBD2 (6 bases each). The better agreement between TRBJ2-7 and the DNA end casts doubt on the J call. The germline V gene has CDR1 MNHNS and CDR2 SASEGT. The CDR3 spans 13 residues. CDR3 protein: CASRNSGANEQYF. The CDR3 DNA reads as TGTGCCAGCAGGAATTCGGGGGCGAACGAGCAGTACTTC.

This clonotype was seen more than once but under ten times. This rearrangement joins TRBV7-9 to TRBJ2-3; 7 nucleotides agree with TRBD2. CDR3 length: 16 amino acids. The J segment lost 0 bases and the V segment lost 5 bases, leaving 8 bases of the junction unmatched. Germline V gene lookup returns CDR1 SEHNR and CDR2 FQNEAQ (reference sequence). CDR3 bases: TGTGCCAGCAGCCTAACCGGGGGGACTAGCACAGATACGCAGTATTTT. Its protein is CASSLTGGTSTDTQYF.

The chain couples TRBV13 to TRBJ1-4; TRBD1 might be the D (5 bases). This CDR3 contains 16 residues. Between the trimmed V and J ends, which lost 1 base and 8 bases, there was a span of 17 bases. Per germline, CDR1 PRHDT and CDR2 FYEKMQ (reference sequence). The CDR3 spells CASSLAWEGSYEKLFF. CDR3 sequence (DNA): TGTGCCAGCAGCTTAGCCTGGGAGGGGTCTTACGAAAAACTGTTTTTT.

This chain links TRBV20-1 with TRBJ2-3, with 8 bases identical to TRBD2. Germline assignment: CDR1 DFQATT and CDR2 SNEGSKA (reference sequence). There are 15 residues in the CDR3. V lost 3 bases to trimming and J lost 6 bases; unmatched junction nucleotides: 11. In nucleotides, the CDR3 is TGCAGTGCTAGGGCTTTTGGAGGACTAGCCGATACGCAGTATTTT. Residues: CSARAFGGLADTQYF.

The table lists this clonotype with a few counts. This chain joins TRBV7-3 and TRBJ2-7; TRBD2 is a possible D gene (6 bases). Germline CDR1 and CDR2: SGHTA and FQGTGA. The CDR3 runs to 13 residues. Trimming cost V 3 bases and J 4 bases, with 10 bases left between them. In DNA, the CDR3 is TGTGCCAGCAGCTTCCTACGGGGGTACGAGCAGTACTTC. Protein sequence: CASSFLRGYEQYF.

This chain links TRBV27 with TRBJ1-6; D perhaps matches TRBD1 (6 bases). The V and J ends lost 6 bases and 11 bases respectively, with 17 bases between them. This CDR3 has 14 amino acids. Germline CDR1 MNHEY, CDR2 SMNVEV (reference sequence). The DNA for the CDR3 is TGTGCCAGCAGCCCTACAGGGAGAGGTGCACCCCTCCACTTT. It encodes CASSPTGRGAPLHF.

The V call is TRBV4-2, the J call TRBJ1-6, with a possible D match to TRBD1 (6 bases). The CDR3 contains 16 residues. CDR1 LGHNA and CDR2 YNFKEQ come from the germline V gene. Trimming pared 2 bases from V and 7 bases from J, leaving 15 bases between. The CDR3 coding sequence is TGTGCCAGCAGCCAACAAGCCGGGACACTAAATTCACCCCTCCACTTT. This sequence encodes CASSQQAGTLNSPLHF.

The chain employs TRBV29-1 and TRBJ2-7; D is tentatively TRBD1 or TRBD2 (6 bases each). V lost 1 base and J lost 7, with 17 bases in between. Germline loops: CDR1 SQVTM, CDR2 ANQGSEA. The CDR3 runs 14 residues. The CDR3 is CSVEGRGAHNEQYF. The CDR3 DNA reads TGCAGCGTTGAAGGAAGGGGGGCCCACAATGAGCAGTACTTC.

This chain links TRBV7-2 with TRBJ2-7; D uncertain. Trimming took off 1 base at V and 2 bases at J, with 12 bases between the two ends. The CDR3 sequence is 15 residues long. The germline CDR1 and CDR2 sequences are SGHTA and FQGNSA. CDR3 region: CASSLERMRTYEQYF. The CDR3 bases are TGTGCCAGCAGCTTAGAGAGGATGCGGACCTACGAGCAGTACTTC.

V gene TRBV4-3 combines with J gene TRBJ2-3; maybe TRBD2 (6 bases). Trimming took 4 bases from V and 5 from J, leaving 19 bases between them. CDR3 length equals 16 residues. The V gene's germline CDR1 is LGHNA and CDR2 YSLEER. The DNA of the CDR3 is TGCGCCAGCAGCCCCCAGGAGGGCCTGCGAGGAGATACGCAGTATTTT. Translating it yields CASSPQEGLRGDTQYF.

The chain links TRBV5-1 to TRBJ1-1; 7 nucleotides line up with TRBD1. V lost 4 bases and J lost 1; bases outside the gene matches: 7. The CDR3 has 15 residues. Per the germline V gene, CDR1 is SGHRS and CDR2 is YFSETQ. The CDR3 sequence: CASSPGDRANTEAFF. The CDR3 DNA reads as TGCGCCAGCAGCCCGGGAGACAGGGCGAACACTGAAGCTTTCTTT.

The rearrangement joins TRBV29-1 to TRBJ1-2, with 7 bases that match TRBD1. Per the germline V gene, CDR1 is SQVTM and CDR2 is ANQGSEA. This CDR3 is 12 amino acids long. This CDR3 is CTGIGGGGGYTF. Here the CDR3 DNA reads TGCACCGGAATAGGGGGCGGTGGAGGCTACACCTTC.

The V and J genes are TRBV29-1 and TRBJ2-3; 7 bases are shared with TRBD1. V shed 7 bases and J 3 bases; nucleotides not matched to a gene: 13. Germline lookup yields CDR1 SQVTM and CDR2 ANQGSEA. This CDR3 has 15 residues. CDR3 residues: CSGQPDRIDTDTQYF. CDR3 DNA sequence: TGCAGCGGACAGCCGGACAGGATCGATACAGATACGCAGTATTTT.

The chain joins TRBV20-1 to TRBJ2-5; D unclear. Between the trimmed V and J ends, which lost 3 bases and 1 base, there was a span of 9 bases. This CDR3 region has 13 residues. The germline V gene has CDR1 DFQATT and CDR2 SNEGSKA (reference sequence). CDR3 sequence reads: CSASSLGQETQYF. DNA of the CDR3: TGCAGTGCTAGTAGTTTGGGCCAAGAGACCCAGTACTTC.

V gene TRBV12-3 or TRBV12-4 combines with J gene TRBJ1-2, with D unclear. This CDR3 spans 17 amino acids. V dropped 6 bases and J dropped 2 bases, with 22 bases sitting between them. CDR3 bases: TGTGCCAGCAGCACCAAAAACAAAGGAAGAAGAAACTATGGCTACACCTTC. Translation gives CASSTKNKGRRNYGYTF.

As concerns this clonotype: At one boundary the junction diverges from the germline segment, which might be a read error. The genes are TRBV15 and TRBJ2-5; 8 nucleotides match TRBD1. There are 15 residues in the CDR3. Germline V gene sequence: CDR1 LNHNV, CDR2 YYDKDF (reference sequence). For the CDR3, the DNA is TGTGCCACCAGCAGAGATTTCAGGGGGCAAGAGCCCCAGTACTTC. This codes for CATSRDFRGQEPQYF.